These 5 T cell receptor beta chains were sequenced from one sample in a study of OX40 agonist ivuxolimab in advanced cancers. The library was obtained by the immunoSEQ multiplex PCR assay. The table comes from immuneACCESS by way of TCRdb, which keeps in-frame sequences with V and J called. Part of the clones is missing from these tables; in studies checked, under half for an unresolved V gene and the rest for unknown reasons. In all, the sample holds about 64,000 clones, and 75% to 90% of those were seen once. The ten most abundant clones make up roughly an eighth of the sample. The specimen comprised CD4+ or CD8+ T cells sorted from blood, sampled in a trial of the OX40 agonist ivuxolimab. The receptors stem from an adult with an advanced solid tumor such as melanoma, head and neck, liver or kidney cancer.

The chain employs TRBV28 and TRBJ2-7; 7 bases match TRBD1. V was clipped by 3 bases and J by 0 bases; unmatched bases: 8. The CDR3 consists of 16 residues. The germline gives CDR1 MDHEN, CDR2 SYDVKM. DNA of the CDR3: TGTGCCAGCAGTTTCGGGGCTGGGACAGTCTCCTACGAGCAGTACTTC. Its translation is CASSFGAGTVSYEQYF.

The chain joins TRBV14 to TRBJ1-6; 9 bases are shared with TRBD1. The length of the CDR3 is 20 residues. V gave up 4 bases and J gave up 1 base; unmatched junction bases: 14. CDR1 SGHDN and CDR2 FVKESK come from the germline V gene. CDR3 region: CASSLTNRGRSESYNSPLHF. The CDR3 coding sequence is TGTGCCAGCAGCCTTACCAACAGGGGGCGTTCTGAGTCCTATAATTCACCCCTCCACTTT.

The chain combines TRBV6-5 with TRBJ2-3, with D unresolved. V gave up 6 bases and J gave up 1 base, with 2 bases separating them. Germline V gene sequence: CDR1 MNHEY, CDR2 SVGAGI. CDR3 length: 11 residues. As DNA, the CDR3 is TGTGCCAGCAGAGGCACAGATACGCAGTATTTT. Its protein is CASRGTDTQYF.

The chain couples TRBV13 to TRBJ2-2, with 12 bases that match TRBD2. CDR1 is PRHDT, CDR2 FYEKMQ, per germline (reference sequence). This CDR3 has 19 amino acids. J gave up 3 bases and V 5 bases, and 13 bases lay outside the gene matches. CDR3 residues: CASSPLLAGGLWDTGELFF. The CDR3 DNA follows: TGTGCCAGCAGCCCACTCCTAGCGGGAGGGCTTTGGGACACCGGGGAGCTGTTTTTT.

This clone was seen more than once but under ten times. V is TRBV27 and J is TRBJ2-7, with 12 bases fitting TRBD2. The germline gives CDR1 MNHEY, CDR2 SMNVEV (reference sequence). With 5 bases clipped from V and 4 bases from J, the junction kept 3 bases outside the gene matches. The CDR3 length is 14 residues. The CDR3 reads CASSPSGRGYEQYF. The CDR3, as DNA: TGTGCCAGCAGTCCTAGCGGGAGGGGTTACGAGCAGTACTTC.